This TCR beta chain was observed in a study of blood T cell repertoires in COVID-19. The overall study: Acute-phase and convalescent COVID-19 samples originated in the United States, Italy and Spain. In each case, the material was cDNA or gDNA derived from T cells, B-cell-depleted T cells, or PBMCs.

Germline CDR1 and CDR2: MDHEN and SYDVKM. The CDR3 has 15 amino acids. V shed 5 bases and J shed 4 bases, with 12 bases lying between them. Authors' data handling: It was from reference gene primer amplification that nucleated cell counts were estimated. Profiled with immunoSEQ multiplex PCR; TCRdb holds only in-frame clones, not every one. V and J calls and clone size are given by that table; D and trimming were obtained from the DNA. The sample has approximately 120,000 clones, 85% seen once; the top ten hold about 6.2%. J is TRBJ2-6 and V is TRBV28; TRBD1 might be the D (6 bases). The sample comprised peripheral blood. The sequence came from an elderly man with active or convalescent COVID-19. Here the CDR3 reads CASSAGVFGANVLTF. The DNA of the CDR3 is TGTGCCAGCAGTGCAGGGGTGTTCGGGGCCAACGTCCTGACTTTC.